These 10 T cell receptor beta chains originate from one sample sequenced in a study of shared clonotypes between healthy human individuals (TCRdb year 2020). Library creation used the immunoSEQ multiplex PCR assay. The table was pulled from immuneACCESS by TCRdb, which kept in-frame rearrangements only. Such tables lose some clones; where checked, under half of the loss comes from unresolved V genes, and the rest has no known cause. In this sample the table shows millions of clones, 95% of which occur a single time. The ten most abundant clones make up 0.1% to 0.15% of the sample. Specimen: naive CD4+ T cells sorted from blood. This sample's cell subset or site label indicates: CD45RA+ positively selected. These TCRs come from a man aged 18 to 29 in good health.

This rearrangement joins TRBV5-1 to TRBJ2-1, with 7 bases lining up with TRBD1. There are 15 residues in the CDR3. The junction had 9 bases not matched to a gene; V was cut back by 3 bases and J by 6 bases. Germline V gene sequence: CDR1 SGHRS, CDR2 YFSETQ. CDR3 in amino acids: CASSSLTGLGNEQFF. The CDR3, as DNA: TGCGCCAGCAGCTCCCTGACAGGGTTGGGCAATGAGCAGTTCTTC.

The V gene is TRBV7-2, the J gene TRBJ2-2, with TRBD2 matching over 13 bases. V trimming: 2 bases; J trimming: 2 bases; junction bases outside the gene matches: 8. This CDR3 is built from 19 residues. Germline lookup yields CDR1 SGHTA and CDR2 FQGNSA. The CDR3 bases are TGTGCCAGCAGCTTACTAGCCGGGACTAGCGGGATAAACACCGGGGAGCTGTTTTTT. Translating gives CASSLLAGTSGINTGELFF. Combining the CDR3 with reference TRBV7-2 and TRBJ2-2 gives the whole variable domain GAGVSQSPSNKVTEKGKDVELRCDPISGHTALYWYRQSLGQGLEFLIYFQGNSAPDKSGLPSDRFSAERTGGSVSTLTIQRTQQEDSAVYLCASSLLAGTSGINTGELFFGEGSRLTVL.

The rearrangement joins TRBV2 to TRBJ2-2; D is unresolved. Germline V CDR1 and CDR2: SNHLY, FYNNEI. This CDR3 is built from 14 residues. The V end lost 6 bases, the J end lost 2 bases, and 10 bases lay between the germline ends. CDR3 region: CASSVGHNTGELFF. In DNA form, the CDR3 reads TGTGCCAGCAGCGTGGGCCATAACACCGGGGAGCTGTTTTTT.

This chain joins TRBV5-1 and TRBJ2-3; weak D call: TRBD2 (6 bases). The CDR3 runs to 16 residues. Germline loops: CDR1 SGHRS, CDR2 YFSETQ. V dropped 0 bases and J dropped 0 bases, with 11 bases sitting between them. The CDR3: CASSLGTTTSTDTQYF. DNA for the CDR3: TGCGCCAGCAGCTTGGGGACTACCACTAGCACAGATACGCAGTATTTT.

This clone has just one count. The chain carries TRBV2 and TRBJ2-2, with 9 bases lining up with TRBD2. Germline trimming cut 0 bases from V and 7 bases from J; bases unmatched to any gene: 3. The CDR3 length is 15 residues. Germline V CDR1 and CDR2: SNHLY, FYNNEI. Here the CDR3 DNA reads TGTGCCAGCAGTGAAGCCATTAGCGGGAGCGGGGAGCTGTTTTTT. Translating it yields CASSEAISGSGELFF. The full variable domain, with the rest looked up from reference TRBV2 and TRBJ2-2, is EPEVTQTPSHQVTQMGQEVILRCVPISNHLYFYWYRQILGQKVEFLVSFYNNEISEKSEIFDDQFSVERPDGSNFTLKIRSTKLEDSAMYFCASSEAISGSGELFFGEGSRLTVL.

The CDR3 region is CAAQPGQGRTGELFF. CDR3 nucleotide sequence: TGTGCCGCCCAACCGGGACAGGGGAGAACCGGGGAGCTGTTTTTT. The chain links TRBV19 to TRBJ2-2; TRBD1 matches at 10 bases. In germline, CDR1 is LNHDA, CDR2 SQIVND (reference sequence). CDR3 size: 15 residues. The ends lost 11 bases at V and 5 bases at J; junction bases unmatched: 11. The full variable domain, completed using reference TRBV19 and TRBJ2-2, is DGGITQSPKYLFRKEGQNVTLSCEQNLNHDAMYWYRQDPGQGLRLIYYSQIVNDFQKGDIAEGYSVSREKKESFPLTVTSAQKNPTAFYLCAAQPGQGRTGELFFGEGSRLTVL.

CDR3 nucleotide sequence: TGTGCCAGCAGCCTCGGGACGGAGACCCAGTACTTC. Protein sequence: CASSLGTETQYF. The V and J genes are TRBV5-4 and TRBJ2-5; the D gene could be TRBD1 or TRBD2 (5 bases each). The germline gives CDR1 SGHNT, CDR2 YYREEE (reference sequence). This CDR3 spans 12 amino acids. Trimming removed 4 bases from V and 5 bases from J, with 9 bases in between.

This sequence joins TRBV5-6 and TRBJ2-7; 7 bases map to TRBD1. With V trimmed by 1 base and J by 0 bases, 4 bases remained unmatched. Germline V gene lookup returns CDR1 SGHDT and CDR2 YYEEEE. The CDR3 has 15 amino acids. CDR3 loop: CASSLYGQASYEQYF. The CDR3 DNA reads as TGTGCCAGCAGCTTGTACGGACAGGCCTCCTACGAGCAGTACTTC. The full variable domain, with the rest looked up from reference TRBV5-6 and TRBJ2-7, is DAGVTQSPTHLIKTRGQQVTLRCSPKSGHDTVSWYQQALGQGPQFIFQYYEEEERQRGNFPDRFSGHQFPNYSSELNVNALLLGDSALYLCASSLYGQASYEQYFGPGTRLTVT.

This sequence joins TRBV5-1 and TRBJ1-2; TRBD1 aligns across 7 bases. The length of the CDR3 is 14 residues. Germline-derived CDR1 and CDR2 are SGHRS and YFSETQ. The V and J ends lost 4 bases and 2 bases, in that order; junction bases with no gene match: 5. This chain's CDR3 is CASSQDRANYGYTF. The CDR3 DNA reads as TGCGCCAGCAGCCAAGACAGGGCCAACTATGGCTACACCTTC. Full variable domain (missing parts from reference TRBV5-1 and TRBJ1-2): KAGVTQTPRYLIKTRGQQVTLSCSPISGHRSVSWYQQTPGQGLQFLFEYFSETQRNKGNFPGRFSGRQFSNSRSEMNVSTLELGDSALYLCASSQDRANYGYTFGSGTRLTVV.

The V call is TRBV4-1, the J call TRBJ2-7; 9 bases map to TRBD1. The germline gives CDR1 MGHRA, CDR2 YSYEKL. This CDR3 is built from 16 residues. V lost 1 base to trimming and J lost 2 bases; unmatched junction nucleotides: 6. The CDR3 DNA reads as TGCGCCAGCAGCCAAGTAGGGACAGGGCGAACCTACGAGCAGTACTTC. This gives the protein CASSQVGTGRTYEQYF.